Presented here are 19 T cell receptor beta chains from one specimen sequenced in a study of cytomegalovirus exposure and HLA in healthy donors. PCR employed 60 Vbeta and 13 Jbeta primers. The assay was immunoSEQ multiplex PCR, and TCRdb's table has in-frame clones only and misses some. The table shows 150,000 to 200,000 clones, with nearly 80% occurring only once. Sequencing input: PBMCs. These receptor sequences come from a woman aged 50 to 60 in good health and CMV-seropositive.

With respect to this clone: Other DNA sequences within the sample encode an identical CDR3. V and J are TRBV6-1 and TRBJ2-7; 11 bases align to TRBD1. The CDR3 length is 14 residues. The V and J ends lost 3 bases and 3 bases, in that order; junction bases with no gene match: 1. Germline-derived CDR1 and CDR2 are MNHNS and SASEGT. CDR3 protein: CASSEGTGGYEQYF. The CDR3 DNA sequence: TGTGCCAGCAGTGAGGGGACAGGGGGCTACGAGCAGTACTTC.

The gene calls are TRBV2 and TRBJ2-5; 7 bases are a match to TRBD2. The CDR3 is made up of 13 amino acids. J gave up 0 bases and V 8 bases, and 3 bases lay outside the gene matches. Germline V CDR1 and CDR2: SNHLY, FYNNEI. The CDR3 DNA follows: TGTGCCAGCGGGACTACCTACCAAGAGACCCAGTACTTC. Its translation is CASGTTYQETQYF. Full variable domain (missing parts from reference TRBV2 and TRBJ2-5): EPEVTQTPSHQVTQMGQEVILRCVPISNHLYFYWYRQILGQKVEFLVSFYNNEISEKSEIFDDQFSVERPDGSNFTLKIRSTKLEDSAMYFCASGTTYQETQYFGPGTRLLVL.

V and J are TRBV7-2 and TRBJ2-7, with no clear D. The CDR3 consists of 14 residues. Germline values: CDR1 SGHTA, CDR2 FQGNSA. The ends were cut back, 5 bases at V and 5 bases at J, with 16 bases in the middle. The DNA for the CDR3 is TGTGCCAGCAGCCCCGGGTCCAAAAGCAACGAGCAGTACTTC. Its translation: CASSPGSKSNEQYF.

The V and J genes are TRBV28 and TRBJ2-6; TRBD1 matches at 9 bases. This CDR3 has 18 amino acids. CDR1 MDHEN and CDR2 SYDVKM come from the germline V gene. V shed 5 bases and J 0 bases; nucleotides not matched to a gene: 8. The CDR3 spells CASSTNRGPSSGANVLTF. CDR3 DNA sequence: TGTGCCAGCAGTACAAACAGGGGGCCAAGCTCTGGGGCCAACGTCCTGACTTTC.

The chain has TRBV20-1 and TRBJ2-1, with D uncertain. The length of the CDR3 is 11 residues. In germline, CDR1 is DFQATT, CDR2 SNEGSKA (reference sequence). Trimming cost V 5 bases and J 12 bases, with 14 bases left between them. CDR3 nucleotides: TGCAGTGCTGGCAGAAGTGGAGTGCAGTTCTTC. Residues: CSAGRSGVQFF.

The V gene is TRBV5-4, the J gene TRBJ2-4; 7 bases are a match to TRBD1. CDR1 is SGHNT, CDR2 YYREEE, per germline (reference sequence). V shed 4 bases, J shed 1 base, and the junction held 5 bases outside the gene matches. The CDR3 is 15 amino acids. The CDR3 DNA sequence: TGTGCCAGCAGCCGGTGGGGACAGGCCAAAAACATTCAGTACTTC. Translation gives CASSRWGQAKNIQYF.

This clone was detected once. The rearrangement uses TRBV4-3 and TRBJ1-1; 9 bases align to TRBD1. V lost 4 bases to trimming and J lost 0 bases; unmatched junction nucleotides: 6. The CDR3 consists of 16 residues. Germline V gene data show CDR1 as LGHNA and CDR2 as YSLEER. CDR3 protein: CASSRLGQGLNTEAFF. The DNA of the CDR3 is TGCGCCAGCAGCCGCCTAGGACAGGGGCTGAACACTGAAGCTTTCTTT.

The chain is built from TRBV7-8 and TRBJ1-2; D is possibly TRBD1 (5 bases). Germline V gene lookup returns CDR1 SGHVS and CDR2 FQNEAQ. The CDR3 spans 15 residues. The V and J ends lost 4 bases and 6 bases respectively, with 18 bases between them. DNA for the CDR3: TGTGCCAGCAGCTCATACCGGGGGATAGGGCATGGCTACACCTTC. This encodes CASSSYRGIGHGYTF.

The chain employs TRBV10-3 and TRBJ2-5, with 8 bases matching TRBD2. V was pared by 8 bases and J by 4 bases, with 6 bases of the junction left unmatched. This CDR3 has 13 amino acids. Germline values: CDR1 ENHRY, CDR2 SYGVKD. The chain's CDR3 is CAIQSGRGETQYF. The CDR3 DNA follows: TGTGCCATCCAAAGCGGGAGAGGAGAGACCCAGTACTTC.

In its sample, this clone was seen a few times. This chain links TRBV6-6 with TRBJ2-7; 7 bases are a match to TRBD1. Germline V gene sequence: CDR1 MNHNY, CDR2 SVGAGI (reference sequence). Trimming at V came to 6 bases and at J to 1 base, leaving 12 bases not matched to a gene. This CDR3 is built from 16 residues. DNA for the CDR3: TGTGCCAGCAGCCGAGGACAGGATAGCGAATCCTACGAGCAGTACTTC. Protein product: CASSRGQDSESYEQYF.

This clone appeared a single time. V is TRBV30 and J is TRBJ2-5; TRBD1 matches 10 bases. The V segment lost 0 bases and the J segment 1 base; nucleotides outside the gene matches: 2. CDR1 GTSNPN and CDR2 SVGIG come from the germline V gene (reference sequence). The CDR3 length is 15 residues. The CDR3 reads CAWSVGQGPQETQYF. The CDR3 region has the DNA TGTGCCTGGAGTGTGGGACAGGGGCCCCAAGAGACCCAGTACTTC.

The gene calls are TRBV18 and TRBJ2-5; D is unclear. With 4 bases removed from V and 2 bases from J, the gap between germline ends came to 8 bases. Germline-derived CDR1 and CDR2 are KGHSH and LQKENI. The CDR3 runs to 13 residues. The CDR3 region has the DNA TGTGCCAGCTCACGAACACCGCAAGAGACCCAGTACTTC. Translated: CASSRTPQETQYF.

This sequence joins TRBV5-1 and TRBJ1-2, with unresolved D. CDR1 SGHRS and CDR2 YFSETQ come from the germline V gene. Trimming pared 0 bases from V and 5 bases from J, leaving 14 bases between. This CDR3 comprises 15 residues. This chain's CDR3 is CASSLAGVEGYGYTF. CDR3 in DNA: TGCGCCAGCAGCTTGGCCGGTGTGGAGGGATATGGCTACACCTTC.

The chain combines TRBV18 with TRBJ1-2; 9 bases map to TRBD1. Germline V gene sequence: CDR1 KGHSH, CDR2 LQKENI. The CDR3 spans 15 residues. Trimming at V came to 4 bases and at J to 4 bases, leaving 7 bases not matched to a gene. The CDR3, as DNA: TGTGCCAGCTCACTCACACCGGGACAGGGCTATGGCTACACCTTC. The encoded protein is CASSLTPGQGYGYTF.

The chain recombines TRBV7-2 with TRBJ2-2; tentatively, D is TRBD1 (5 bases). From germline, CDR1 is SGHTA and CDR2 FQGNSA. The CDR3 covers 15 residues. Trimming removed 1 base at V and 1 base at J, with 7 bases between. The CDR3 sequence: CASSLVGLNTGELFF. DNA for the CDR3: TGTGCCAGCAGCTTAGTGGGGCTGAACACCGGGGAGCTGTTTTTT. Supplemented by reference TRBV7-2 and TRBJ2-2, the full variable domain reads GAGVSQSPSNKVTEKGKDVELRCDPISGHTALYWYRQSLGQGLEFLIYFQGNSAPDKSGLPSDRFSAERTGGSVSTLTIQRTQQEDSAVYLCASSLVGLNTGELFFGEGSRLTVL.

V is TRBV6-6 and J is TRBJ1-1; no definite D call. The CDR3 contains 11 residues. V lost 10 bases and J 3 bases, leaving 9 bases between the germline ends. Germline V gene lookup returns CDR1 MNHNY and CDR2 SVGAGI (reference sequence). The CDR3 loop reads CATGSYTEAFF. The DNA of the CDR3 is TGTGCCACTGGTAGCTACACTGAAGCTTTCTTT.

This clone was recorded a few times. This sequence joins TRBV27 and TRBJ2-7; D is unclear. The ends were cut back, 2 bases at V and 0 bases at J, with 8 bases in the middle. The CDR3 runs 14 residues. The germline gives CDR1 MNHEY, CDR2 SMNVEV (reference sequence). CDR3 sequence: CASSLMAGSYEQYF. The CDR3 nucleotides read TGTGCCAGCAGTTTAATGGCAGGCTCCTACGAGCAGTACTTC.

The chain joins TRBV15 to TRBJ2-1; 11 positions match TRBD2. The ends lost 5 bases at V and 8 bases at J; junction bases unmatched: 8. In germline, CDR1 is LNHNV, CDR2 YYDKDF (reference sequence). The CDR3 runs to 15 residues. CDR3 region: CATSGGGTSGYEQFF. CDR3 bases: TGTGCCACCAGCGGGGGAGGGACTAGCGGCTATGAGCAGTTCTTC.

In DNA, the CDR3 is TGTGCCTGGGGGGCTACACAGGGGAACACTGAAGCTTTCTTT. It specifies CAWGATQGNTEAFF. The chain employs TRBV30 and TRBJ1-1; the D gene is possibly TRBD1 (6 bases). The CDR3 extends over 14 amino acids. Trimming removed 5 bases at V and 1 base at J, with 14 bases between. Per the germline V gene, CDR1 is GTSNPN and CDR2 is SVGIG (reference sequence).